The 21 T cell receptor beta chains given below trace back to one sample, sequenced in a study of vaccination and CD4 T cells after COVID-19. With the Oncomine TCR Beta short-read assay, DNA from cultured CD4+ T cells was sequenced. TCRdb used MiXCR to reprocess the PCR reads, holding one entry per CDR3 protein. Of roughly 16,000 distinct CDR3 sequences listed, approximately 77% are singletons. Treatment noted: roughly 10-day PBMC culture with coronavirus spike peptide pools or control peptides (ViraFEST assay). The antigens of these receptors remain unknown. Here the sequenced sample was CD4+ T cells from blood, cultured in vitro, taken after SARS-CoV-2 vaccination. Source of these receptors: a human donor who received a COVID-19 vaccine.

This clonotype has a single count. The rearrangement uses TRBV27 and TRBJ2-5; weak D call: TRBD1 (5 bases). The CDR3 is 11 amino acids. V was trimmed by 8 bases and J by 2 bases, leaving 6 bases between them. Looked up from germline, CDR1 is MNHEY and CDR2 is SMNVEV (reference sequence). The CDR3 loop is CASRQQETQYF. The CDR3 DNA reads as TGTGCCAGCCGACAGCAAGAGACCCAGTACTTC.

V and J are TRBV12-3 or TRBV12-4 and TRBJ1-1, with D perhaps TRBD1 (6 bases). The V and J ends lost 6 bases and 1 base respectively, with 9 bases between them. The CDR3 sequence is 13 residues long. The CDR3 nucleotides read TGTGCCAGCAGGAAACAGGGGAACACTGAAGCTTTCTTT. Encoded protein: CASRKQGNTEAFF.

The chain carries TRBV10-1 and TRBJ2-3; 7 bases are shared with TRBD1. The V gene end was trimmed by 4 bases and the J gene end by 1 base; junction bases not matched to a gene: 2. There are 14 residues in the CDR3. The V gene's germline CDR1 is WNHNN and CDR2 SYGVQD (reference sequence). CDR3 residues: CASSGDRGTDTQYF. CDR3 bases: TGCGCCAGCAGTGGTGACAGGGGCACAGATACGCAGTATTTT.

V usage is TRBV14 and J usage is TRBJ2-5; D perhaps matches TRBD2 (5 bases). CDR1 and CDR2 from the germline V gene are SGHDN and FVKESK. The V gene lost 4 bases and the J gene lost 7 bases, with 16 bases spanning the gap. There are 14 residues in the CDR3. The CDR3 reads CASSPVARVGTQYF. In DNA form, the CDR3 reads TGTGCCAGCAGCCCAGTAGCGCGGGTGGGGACCCAGTACTTC.

The genes are TRBV11-1 and TRBJ1-5, with 8 bases matching TRBD1. The germline V gene has CDR1 SGHAT and CDR2 FQDESV (reference sequence). V was clipped by 5 bases and J by 5 bases; unmatched bases: 8. This CDR3 has 15 residues. CDR3 residues: CASSPGQGKYQPQHF. CDR3 sequence (DNA): TGTGCCAGCAGCCCTGGACAGGGAAAATATCAGCCCCAGCATTTT.

The chain carries TRBV6-2 or TRBV6-3 and TRBJ1-2; 7 bases line up with TRBD1. The ends lost 2 bases at V and 3 bases at J; junction bases unmatched: 3. The CDR3 spans 14 residues. CDR1 MNHEY and CDR2 SVGEGT come from the germline V gene. CDR3 residues: CASSYPGQYYGYTF. The CDR3 nucleotides are TGTGCCAGCAGTTACCCGGGACAGTACTATGGCTACACCTTC.

This clonotype has more than one count but fewer than ten. The rearrangement joins TRBV27 to TRBJ2-2; the match to TRBD2 covers 8 bases. Germline assignment: CDR1 MNHEY and CDR2 SMNVEV (reference sequence). The CDR3 length is 18 residues. Trimming at V came to 0 bases and at J to 2 bases, leaving 8 bases not matched to a gene. This CDR3 reads CASSLSPLLADNTGELFF. The CDR3 DNA reads TGTGCCAGCAGTTTATCGCCTCTACTAGCGGACAACACCGGGGAGCTGTTTTTT.

This clonotype has a handful of counts. The chain employs TRBV6-1 and TRBJ2-3; D is ambiguous. The V gene's germline CDR1 is MNHNS and CDR2 SASEGT. The CDR3 covers 16 residues. The V gene lost 6 bases and the J gene lost 6 bases, with 22 bases spanning the gap. The CDR3 DNA sequence: TGTGCCAGCAGCCCCAGCAGGTCAAACCCGGCGGATACGCAGTATTTT. Its protein product is CASSPSRSNPADTQYF.

This chain joins TRBV6-1 and TRBJ1-2; D is unclear. CDR1 and CDR2 from the germline V gene are MNHNS and SASEGT. Between the trimmed V and J ends, which lost 4 bases and 3 bases, there was a span of 9 bases. CDR3 size: 13 residues. The CDR3 is CASSVDRDYGYTF. Here the CDR3 DNA reads TGTGCCAGCAGTGTTGACCGCGACTATGGCTACACCTTC.

J is TRBJ1-6 and V is TRBV7-8, with 10 bases matching TRBD1. V dropped 1 base and J dropped 7; count of bases not matched to a gene: 7. Germline loops: CDR1 SGHVS, CDR2 FQNEAQ. This CDR3 comprises 17 residues. The DNA for the CDR3 is TGTGCCAGCAGCTTAGGGCGACAGGGGGCGCGAAATTCACCCCTCCACTTT. Translating gives CASSLGRQGARNSPLHF.

The chain links TRBV3-1 to TRBJ1-2; D gene unclear. Trimming shortened V by 1 base and J by 3 bases, and 15 bases separated the two germline ends. From germline, CDR1 is LGHDT and CDR2 YNNKEL (reference sequence). The CDR3 consists of 16 residues. The CDR3 sequence: CASSQGIEGTYYGYTF. DNA of the CDR3: TGTGCCAGCAGCCAAGGTATTGAGGGAACGTACTATGGCTACACCTTC.

The chain recombines TRBV20-1 with TRBJ1-1; D remains ambiguous. The CDR3 has 15 residues. Germline V gene data show CDR1 as DFQATT and CDR2 as SNEGSKA (reference sequence). Between the trimmed V and J ends, which lost 1 base and 1 base, there was a span of 13 bases. The CDR3 here is CSARVPGFRNTEAFF. CDR3 bases: TGCAGTGCTAGAGTACCGGGGTTTCGGAACACTGAAGCTTTCTTT.

The rearrangement uses TRBV7-9 and TRBJ2-3; D may be TRBD1 or TRBD2 (5 bases each). Germline V gives CDR1 SEHNR, CDR2 FQNEAQ (reference sequence). Trimming removed 1 base from V and 0 bases from J, with 11 bases in between. The CDR3 length is 16 residues. The CDR3 sequence is CASSLGGPTSTDTQYF. DNA for the CDR3: TGTGCCAGCAGCTTAGGGGGACCCACTAGCACAGATACGCAGTATTTT.

This chain joins TRBV7-6 and TRBJ2-5; 7 bases are shared with TRBD1. The CDR3 has 15 amino acids. V was clipped by 2 bases and J by 2 bases; unmatched bases: 5. The germline V gene encodes CDR1 SGHVS and CDR2 FNYEAQ. The CDR3: CASSLLTGQQETQYF. The CDR3, as DNA: TGTGCCAGCAGCTTACTGACAGGGCAACAAGAGACCCAGTACTTC.

This clonotype was seen only once. The chain links TRBV20-1 to TRBJ1-2; 8 bases are shared with TRBD1. Trimming at V came to 0 bases and at J to 4 bases, leaving 13 bases not matched to a gene. Germline CDR1 and CDR2: DFQATT and SNEGSKA (reference sequence). The CDR3 has 17 amino acids. The CDR3 protein is CSARDRRGTGYLYGYTF. The CDR3 DNA reads as TGCAGTGCTAGAGATCGAAGGGGGACAGGTTATCTCTATGGCTACACCTTC.

This clonotype has only one observation. The V call is TRBV2, the J call TRBJ2-5, with D possibly being TRBD1 (5 bases). V dropped 6 bases and J dropped 2 bases, with 19 bases sitting between them. Looked up from germline, CDR1 is SNHLY and CDR2 is FYNNEI. The CDR3 consists of 16 residues. As DNA, the CDR3 is TGTGCCAGCAGATTGGTGGGTAGGGGCCCTCAAGAGACCCAGTACTTC. This codes for CASRLVGRGPQETQYF.

The V and J genes are TRBV7-2 and TRBJ2-7; 9 nucleotides line up with TRBD1. J gave up 3 bases and V 3 bases, and 3 bases lay outside the gene matches. Germline V gene lookup returns CDR1 SGHTA and CDR2 FQGNSA. This CDR3 contains 14 residues. The CDR3 reads CASSLVTGGYEQYF. CDR3 nucleotide sequence: TGTGCCAGCAGCTTGGTGACAGGGGGCTACGAGCAGTACTTC.

The chain links TRBV20-1 to TRBJ1-1; D may be TRBD1 (6 bases). Germline CDR1 is DFQATT and CDR2 is SNEGSKA (reference sequence). The CDR3 covers 14 residues. Deletions cut 0 bases from V and 1 base from J, with 9 bases between. The CDR3 here is CSARDWTENTEAFF. Written as DNA, the CDR3 is TGCAGTGCTAGAGATTGGACAGAGAACACTGAAGCTTTCTTT.

The chain employs TRBV12-3 or TRBV12-4 and TRBJ1-3; D possibly corresponds to TRBD1 (6 bases). This CDR3 is built from 13 residues. Between the trimmed V and J ends, which lost 5 bases and 4 bases, there was a span of 9 bases. As DNA, the CDR3 is TGTGCCAGCAGTACAGGGACGGGAAACACCATATATTTT. It yields the protein CASSTGTGNTIYF.

This chain links TRBV20-1 with TRBJ1-1; tentatively, D is TRBD1 (5 bases). Germline CDR1 and CDR2: DFQATT and SNEGSKA (reference sequence). V shed 1 base and J shed 0 bases, with 12 bases lying between them. The CDR3 spans 15 residues. The CDR3 nucleotides read TGCAGTGCTAGAGTGTCGGGGGGGGTGAACACTGAAGCTTTCTTT. Encoded protein: CSARVSGGVNTEAFF.

This clonotype has only a few counts. The gene calls are TRBV7-9 and TRBJ2-4, with D tentatively TRBD2 (6 bases). This CDR3 region has 13 residues. V lost 1 base and J lost 6, with 7 bases in between. Germline values: CDR1 SEHNR, CDR2 FQNEAQ (reference sequence). The CDR3 reads CASSLGGGNIQYF. CDR3 DNA: TGTGCCAGCAGCTTAGGGGGAGGAAACATTCAGTACTTC.